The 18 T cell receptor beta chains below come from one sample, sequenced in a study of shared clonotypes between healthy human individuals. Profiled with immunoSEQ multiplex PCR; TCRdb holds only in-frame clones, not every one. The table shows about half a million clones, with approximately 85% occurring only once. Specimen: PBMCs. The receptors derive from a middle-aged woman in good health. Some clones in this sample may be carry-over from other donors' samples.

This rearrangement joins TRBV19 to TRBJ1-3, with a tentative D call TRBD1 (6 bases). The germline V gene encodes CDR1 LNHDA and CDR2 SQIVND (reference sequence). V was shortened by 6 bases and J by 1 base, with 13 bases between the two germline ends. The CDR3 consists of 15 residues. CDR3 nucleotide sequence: TGTGCCAGTAGCATCAACAGGGAATCTGGAAACACCATATATTTT. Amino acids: CASSINRESGNTIYF.

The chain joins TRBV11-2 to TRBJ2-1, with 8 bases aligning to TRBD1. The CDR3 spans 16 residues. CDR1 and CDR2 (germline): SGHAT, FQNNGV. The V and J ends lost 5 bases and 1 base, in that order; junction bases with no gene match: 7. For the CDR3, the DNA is TGTGCCAGCAGCAGTAGGACAGGGCAATCCTACAATGAGCAGTTCTTC. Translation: CASSSRTGQSYNEQFF.

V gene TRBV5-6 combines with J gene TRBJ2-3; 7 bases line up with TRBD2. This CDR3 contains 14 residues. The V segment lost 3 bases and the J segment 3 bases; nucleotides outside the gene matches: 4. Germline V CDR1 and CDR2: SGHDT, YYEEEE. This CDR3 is CASSSGGATDTQYF. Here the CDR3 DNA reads TGTGCCAGCAGCTCGGGGGGTGCGACAGATACGCAGTATTTT. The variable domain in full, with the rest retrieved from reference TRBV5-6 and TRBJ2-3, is DAGVTQSPTHLIKTRGQQVTLRCSPKSGHDTVSWYQQALGQGPQFIFQYYEEEERQRGNFPDRFSGHQFPNYSSELNVNALLLGDSALYLCASSSGGATDTQYFGPGTRLTVL.

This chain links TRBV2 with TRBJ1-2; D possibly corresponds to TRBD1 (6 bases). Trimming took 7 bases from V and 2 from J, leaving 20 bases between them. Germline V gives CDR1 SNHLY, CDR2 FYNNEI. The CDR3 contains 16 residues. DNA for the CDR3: TGTGCCAGCATTCAAAGGGGGGTCATTTCAAACTATGGCTACACCTTC. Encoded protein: CASIQRGVISNYGYTF.

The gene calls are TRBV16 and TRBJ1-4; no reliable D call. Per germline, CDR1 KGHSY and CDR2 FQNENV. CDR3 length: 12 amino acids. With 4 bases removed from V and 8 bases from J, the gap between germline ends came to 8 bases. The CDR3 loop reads CASSLPGEKLFF. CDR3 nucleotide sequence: TGTGCCAGCAGCCTTCCAGGAGAAAAACTGTTTTTT.

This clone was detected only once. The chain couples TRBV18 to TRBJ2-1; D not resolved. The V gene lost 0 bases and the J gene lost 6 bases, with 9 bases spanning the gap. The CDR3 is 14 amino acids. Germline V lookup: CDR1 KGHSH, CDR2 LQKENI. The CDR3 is CASSPPSRANEQFF. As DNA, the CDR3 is TGTGCCAGCTCACCACCGTCTCGGGCCAATGAGCAGTTCTTC.

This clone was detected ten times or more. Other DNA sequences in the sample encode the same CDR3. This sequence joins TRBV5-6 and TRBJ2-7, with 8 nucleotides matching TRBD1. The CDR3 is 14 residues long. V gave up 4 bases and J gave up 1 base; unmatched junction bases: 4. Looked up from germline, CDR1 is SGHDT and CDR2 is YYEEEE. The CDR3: CASSGRQGSYEQYF. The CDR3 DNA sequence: TGTGCCAGCAGCGGCCGACAGGGGTCCTACGAGCAGTACTTC.

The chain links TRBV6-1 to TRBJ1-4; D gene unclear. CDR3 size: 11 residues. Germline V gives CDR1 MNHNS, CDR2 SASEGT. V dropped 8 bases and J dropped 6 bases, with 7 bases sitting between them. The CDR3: CASGPYEKLFF. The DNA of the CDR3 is TGTGCCAGCGGACCCTATGAAAAACTGTTTTTT.

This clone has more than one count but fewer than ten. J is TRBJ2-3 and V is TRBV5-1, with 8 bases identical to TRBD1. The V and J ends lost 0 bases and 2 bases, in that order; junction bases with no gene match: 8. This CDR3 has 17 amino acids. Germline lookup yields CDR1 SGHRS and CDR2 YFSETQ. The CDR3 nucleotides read TGCGCCAGCAGCTTGGCCGGACAGGGCAGGTCCACAGATACGCAGTATTTT. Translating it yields CASSLAGQGRSTDTQYF.

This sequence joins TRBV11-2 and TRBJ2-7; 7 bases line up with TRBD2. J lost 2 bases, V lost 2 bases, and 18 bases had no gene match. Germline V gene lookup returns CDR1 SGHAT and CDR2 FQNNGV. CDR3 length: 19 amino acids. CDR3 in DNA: TGTGCCAGCAGCTTAAGTCCCCGTCCGTGGCTAGCGGCTACCTACGAGCAGTACTTC. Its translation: CASSLSPRPWLAATYEQYF.

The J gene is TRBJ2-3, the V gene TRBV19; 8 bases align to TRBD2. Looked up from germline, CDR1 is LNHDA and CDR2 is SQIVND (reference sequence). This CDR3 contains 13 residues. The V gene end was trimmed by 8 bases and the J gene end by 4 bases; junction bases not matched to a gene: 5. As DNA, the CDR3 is TGTGCCAGTGGACTAGCTTATTCAGATACGCAGTATTTT. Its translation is CASGLAYSDTQYF. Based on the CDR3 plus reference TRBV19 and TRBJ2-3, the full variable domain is DGGITQSPKYLFRKEGQNVTLSCEQNLNHDAMYWYRQDPGQGLRLIYYSQIVNDFQKGDIAEGYSVSREKKESFPLTVTSAQKNPTAFYLCASGLAYSDTQYFGPGTRLTVL.

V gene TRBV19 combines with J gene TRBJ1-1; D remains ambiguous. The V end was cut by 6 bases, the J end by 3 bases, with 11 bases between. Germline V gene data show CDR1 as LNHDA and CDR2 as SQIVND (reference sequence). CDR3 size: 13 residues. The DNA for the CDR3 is TGTGCCAGTAGCCTTAGCGTGGACACTGAAGCTTTCTTT. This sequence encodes CASSLSVDTEAFF.

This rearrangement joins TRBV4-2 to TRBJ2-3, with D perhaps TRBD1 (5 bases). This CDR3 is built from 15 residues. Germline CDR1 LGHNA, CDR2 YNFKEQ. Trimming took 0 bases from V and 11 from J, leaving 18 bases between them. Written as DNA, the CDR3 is TGTGCCAGCAGCCAAGAACGGAGTCAGGGAAGGATGCAGTATTTT. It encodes CASSQERSQGRMQYF.

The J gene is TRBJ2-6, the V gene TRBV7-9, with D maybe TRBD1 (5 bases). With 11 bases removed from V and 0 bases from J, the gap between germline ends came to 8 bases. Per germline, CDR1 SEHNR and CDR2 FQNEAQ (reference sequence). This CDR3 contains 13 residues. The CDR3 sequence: CAATGSGANVLTF. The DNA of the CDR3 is TGTGCCGCAACAGGCTCTGGGGCCAACGTCCTGACTTTC.

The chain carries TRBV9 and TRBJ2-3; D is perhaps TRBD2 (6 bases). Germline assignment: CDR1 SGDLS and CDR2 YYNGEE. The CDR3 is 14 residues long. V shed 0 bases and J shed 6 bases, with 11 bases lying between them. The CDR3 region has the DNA TGTGCCAGCAGCGTAGTAGCGGACGTTGATACGCAGTATTTT. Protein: CASSVVADVDTQYF.

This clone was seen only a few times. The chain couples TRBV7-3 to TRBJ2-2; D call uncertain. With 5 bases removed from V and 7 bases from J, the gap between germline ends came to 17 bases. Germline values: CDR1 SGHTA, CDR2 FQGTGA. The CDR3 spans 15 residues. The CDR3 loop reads CASSPDVTSLGELFF. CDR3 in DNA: TGTGCCAGCAGCCCGGACGTAACCTCGCTCGGGGAGCTGTTTTTT.

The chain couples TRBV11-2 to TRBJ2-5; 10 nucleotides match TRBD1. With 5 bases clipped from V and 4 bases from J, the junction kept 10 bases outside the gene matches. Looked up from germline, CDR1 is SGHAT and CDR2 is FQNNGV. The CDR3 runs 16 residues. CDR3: CASSVSGTGVVETQYF. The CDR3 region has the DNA TGTGCCAGCAGCGTATCCGGGACAGGGGTGGTAGAGACCCAGTACTTC.

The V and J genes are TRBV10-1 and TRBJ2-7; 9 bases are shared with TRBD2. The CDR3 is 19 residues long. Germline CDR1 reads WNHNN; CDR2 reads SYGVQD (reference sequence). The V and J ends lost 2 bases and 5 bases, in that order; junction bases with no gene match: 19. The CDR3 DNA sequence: TGCGCCAGCAGTGAGGGGGCGGAAGATGGTAGCGGGAGATCGAACGAGCAGTACTTC. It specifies CASSEGAEDGSGRSNEQYF.